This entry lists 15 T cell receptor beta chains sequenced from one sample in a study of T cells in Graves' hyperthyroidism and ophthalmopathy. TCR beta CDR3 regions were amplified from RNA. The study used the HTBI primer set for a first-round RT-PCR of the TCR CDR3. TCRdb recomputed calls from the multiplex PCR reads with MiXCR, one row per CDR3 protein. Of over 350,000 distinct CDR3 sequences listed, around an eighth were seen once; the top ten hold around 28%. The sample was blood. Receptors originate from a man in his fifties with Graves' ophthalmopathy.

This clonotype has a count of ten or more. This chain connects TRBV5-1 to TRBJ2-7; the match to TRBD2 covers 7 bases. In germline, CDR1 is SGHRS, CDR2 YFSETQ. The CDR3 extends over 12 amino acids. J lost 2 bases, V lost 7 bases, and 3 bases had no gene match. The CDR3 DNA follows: TGCGCCAGCTGGGACTACGCCTACGAGCAGTACTTC. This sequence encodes CASWDYAYEQYF.

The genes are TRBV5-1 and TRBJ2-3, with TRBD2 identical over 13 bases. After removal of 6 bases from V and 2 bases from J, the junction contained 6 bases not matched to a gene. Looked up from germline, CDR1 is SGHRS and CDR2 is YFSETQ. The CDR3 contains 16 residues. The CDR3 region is CASTSGTSGITDTQYF. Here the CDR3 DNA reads TGCGCCAGCACCTCTGGGACTAGCGGGATCACAGATACGCAGTATTTT. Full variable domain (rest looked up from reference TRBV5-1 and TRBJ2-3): KAGVTQTPRYLIKTRGQQVTLSCSPISGHRSVSWYQQTPGQGLQFLFEYFSETQRNKGNFPGRFSGRQFSNSRSEMNVSTLELGDSALYLCASTSGTSGITDTQYFGPGTRLTVL.

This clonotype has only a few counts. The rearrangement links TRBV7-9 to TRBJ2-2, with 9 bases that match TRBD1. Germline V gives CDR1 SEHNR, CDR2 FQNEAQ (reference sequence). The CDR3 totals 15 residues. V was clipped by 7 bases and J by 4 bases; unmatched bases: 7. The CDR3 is CASTRVTGGTGELFF. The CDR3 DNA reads TGTGCCAGCACCAGAGTGACAGGGGGCACCGGGGAGCTGTTTTTT. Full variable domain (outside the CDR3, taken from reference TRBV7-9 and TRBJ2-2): DTGVSQNPRHKITKRGQNVTFRCDPISEHNRLYWYRQTLGQGPEFLTYFQNEAQLEKSRLLSDRFSAERPKGSFSTLEIQRTEQGDSAMYLCASTRVTGGTGELFFGEGSRLTVL.

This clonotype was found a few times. CDR3 protein: CASSDSSSGTDTQYF. The DNA of the CDR3 is TGTGCCAGCAGTGACTCGTCCTCCGGCACAGATACGCAGTATTTT. This rearrangement joins TRBV6-4 to TRBJ2-3; no reliable D call. CDR1 is MRHNA and CDR2 is SNTAGT in the germline V gene. V was clipped by 0 bases and J by 1 base, with 8 bases between them. This CDR3 comprises 15 residues.

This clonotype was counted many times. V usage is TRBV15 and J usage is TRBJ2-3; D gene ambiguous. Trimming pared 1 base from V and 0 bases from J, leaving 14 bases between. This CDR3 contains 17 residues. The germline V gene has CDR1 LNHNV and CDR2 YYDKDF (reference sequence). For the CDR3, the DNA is TGTGCCACCAGCAGAGGGGGTGGGCGGCGAAGCACAGATACGCAGTATTTT. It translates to CATSRGGGRRSTDTQYF.

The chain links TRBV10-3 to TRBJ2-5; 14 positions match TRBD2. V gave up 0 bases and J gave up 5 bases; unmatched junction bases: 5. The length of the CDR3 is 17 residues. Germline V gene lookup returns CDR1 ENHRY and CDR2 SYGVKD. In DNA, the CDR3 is TGTGCCATCAGTGAGTCCCGGACTAGCGGGAGGAGTGAGACCCAGTACTTC. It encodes CAISESRTSGRSETQYF.

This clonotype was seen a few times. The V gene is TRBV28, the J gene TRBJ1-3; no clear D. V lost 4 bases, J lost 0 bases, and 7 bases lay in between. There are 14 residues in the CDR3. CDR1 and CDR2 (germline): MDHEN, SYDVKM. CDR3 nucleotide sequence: TGTGCCAGCAGTTCGCCAAACTCTGGAAACACCATATATTTT. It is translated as CASSSPNSGNTIYF.

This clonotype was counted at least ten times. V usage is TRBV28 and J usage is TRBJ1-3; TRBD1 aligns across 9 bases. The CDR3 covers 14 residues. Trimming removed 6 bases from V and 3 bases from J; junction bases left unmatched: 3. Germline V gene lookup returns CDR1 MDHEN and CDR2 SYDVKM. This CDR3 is CASRTGGRGNTIYF. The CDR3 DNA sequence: TGTGCCAGCAGAACAGGGGGCCGTGGAAACACCATATATTTT.

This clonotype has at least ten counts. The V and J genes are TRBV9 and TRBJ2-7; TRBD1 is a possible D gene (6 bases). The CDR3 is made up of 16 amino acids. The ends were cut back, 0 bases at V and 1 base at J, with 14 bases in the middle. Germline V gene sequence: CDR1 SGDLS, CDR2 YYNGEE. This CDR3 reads CASSVDSRRGSYEQYF. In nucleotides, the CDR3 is TGTGCCAGCAGCGTAGATTCTAGAAGGGGGTCCTACGAGCAGTACTTC.

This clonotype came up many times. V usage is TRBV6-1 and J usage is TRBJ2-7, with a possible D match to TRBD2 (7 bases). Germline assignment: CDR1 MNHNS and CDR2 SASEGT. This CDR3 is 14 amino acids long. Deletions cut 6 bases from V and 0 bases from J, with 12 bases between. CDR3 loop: CASRAGHHSYEQYF. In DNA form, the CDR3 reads TGTGCCAGCAGAGCGGGACACCACTCCTACGAGCAGTACTTC.

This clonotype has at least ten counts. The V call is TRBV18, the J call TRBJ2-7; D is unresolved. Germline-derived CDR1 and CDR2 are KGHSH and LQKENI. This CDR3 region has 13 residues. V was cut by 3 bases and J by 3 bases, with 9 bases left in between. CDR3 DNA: TGTGCCAGCTCACCCTTGATGATCTACGAGCAGTACTTC. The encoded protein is CASSPLMIYEQYF.

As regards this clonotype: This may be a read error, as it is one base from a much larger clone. CDR3 residues: CAGSLGGDGYGYTF. Here the CDR3 DNA reads TGTGCCGGCAGCTTAGGGGGCGACGGCTATGGCTACACCTTC. V is TRBV11-2 and J is TRBJ1-2, with 7 bases that match TRBD1. In germline, CDR1 is SGHAT, CDR2 FQNNGV. The CDR3 has 14 residues. The full variable domain, completed using reference TRBV11-2 and TRBJ1-2, is EAGVAQSPRYKIIEKRQSVAFWCNPISGHATLYWYQQILGQGPKLLIQFQNNGVVDDSQLPKDRFSAERLKGVDSTLKIQPAKLEDSAVYLCAGSLGGDGYGYTFGSGTRLTVV.

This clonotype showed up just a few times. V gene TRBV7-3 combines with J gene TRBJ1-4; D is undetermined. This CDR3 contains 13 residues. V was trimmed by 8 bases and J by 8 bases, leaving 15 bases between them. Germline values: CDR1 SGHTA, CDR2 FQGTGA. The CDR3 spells CASLPREGEKLFF. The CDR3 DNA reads TGTGCCAGCCTCCCCCGAGAAGGGGAAAAACTGTTTTTT.

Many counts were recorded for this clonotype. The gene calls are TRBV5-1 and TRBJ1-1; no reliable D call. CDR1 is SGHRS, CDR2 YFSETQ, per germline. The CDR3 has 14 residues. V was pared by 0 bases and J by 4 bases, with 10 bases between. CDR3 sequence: CASSLGGTLTEAFF. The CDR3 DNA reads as TGCGCCAGCAGCTTGGGGGGAACTCTCACTGAAGCTTTCTTT.

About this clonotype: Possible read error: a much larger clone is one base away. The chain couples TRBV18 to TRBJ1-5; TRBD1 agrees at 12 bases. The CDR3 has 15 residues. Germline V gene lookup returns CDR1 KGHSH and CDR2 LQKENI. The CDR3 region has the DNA TGTGTCAGCTCGCAAGGGACAGGGGGCGATCAGCCCCAGCATTTT. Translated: CVSSQGTGGDQPQHF. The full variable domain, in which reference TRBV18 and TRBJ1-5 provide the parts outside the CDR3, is NAGVMQNPRHLVRRRGQEARLRCSPMKGHSHVYWYRQLPEEGLKFMVYLQKENIIDESGMPKERFSAEFPKEGPSILRIQQVVRGDSAAYFCVSSQGTGGDQPQHFGDGTRLSIL.